The clone carrying this T cell receptor beta chain is medium-sized. The antigen remains undetermined. Graft donor-derived T-allo10 cells were described as host-alloantigen-specific, anergic, and alloantigen-specifically suppressive. The CDR3 has 13 amino acids. Germline values: CDR1 KGHSH, CDR2 LQKENI. V gave up 5 bases and J gave up 5 bases; unmatched junction bases: 5. The data are from a study of type 1 regulatory T cells. As for the study in general: This in vitro CD4 product, T-allo10, is enriched for Tr1 cells and alloantigen-specific.

TCRdb re-derived calls from the reads in MiXCR, one entry per CDR3 protein. The sample includes some 6,000 distinct CDR3 sequences, roughly 27% of them seen just once. V usage is TRBV18 and J usage is TRBJ1-2; 7 bases fit TRBD1. The sample consisted of cultured T cells, either the whole culture or a sorted T cell fraction (not recorded which). Documented subset: Tr1-enriched cell product generated in vitro against host alloantigens. This TCR was sampled from a human donor in good health. The CDR3, as DNA: TGTGCCAGCTCAGCCGGACAGGAGTATGGCTACACCTTC. Translation: CASSAGQEYGYTF.